The 2 T cell receptor beta chains reported below all come from one sample, sequenced in a study of T cells after yellow fever vaccination. TCRdb reanalysed the 5' RACE reads using MiXCR and keeps one entry per CDR3 protein. The sample contains approximately 180,000 distinct CDR3 sequences, roughly 6.4% of which appear only once. The specimen comprised CD4+ T cells sorted from PBMCs, sampled on the day of the first yellow fever vaccination. The receptors stem from a young man who received the YFV17D yellow fever vaccine.

This clonotype was seen at least ten times. The chain recombines TRBV4-2 with TRBJ2-4; no clear D. This CDR3 region has 15 residues. Germline CDR1 is LGHNA and CDR2 is YNFKEQ. The V end lost 0 bases, the J end lost 4 bases, and 10 bases lay between the germline ends. The CDR3 is CASSQDLVGKNIQYF. The CDR3 bases are TGTGCCAGCAGCCAAGATCTCGTAGGAAAAAACATTCAGTACTTC.

This clonotype was counted at least ten times. This chain links TRBV20-1 with TRBJ1-2; D remains ambiguous. V gave up 3 bases and J gave up 4 bases, with 18 bases separating them. CDR3 length: 15 amino acids. Germline CDR1 DFQATT, CDR2 SNEGSKA (reference sequence). The CDR3 region is CSASGSPAPLYGYTF. DNA for the CDR3: TGCAGTGCTAGTGGGTCCCCTGCACCCCTCTATGGCTACACCTTC.